A single sample gave rise to the 19 T cell receptor beta chains below, sequenced in a study of tumor-infiltrating lymphocytes in primary liver carcinoma. Germline DNA was also extracted, and blood RNA derived from unsorted whole blood. A primer matching the constant region was used to make TCR beta cDNA from 450 to 550 ng of total RNA. Researchers made the TCR beta libraries by running three nested multiplex PCR rounds with slightly modified ARM-PCR. In the first two PCR rounds, TRBV1-TRBV30 forward primers were paired with a C-beta reverse primer, and each round lasted about 9 cycles. Each CDR3 protein is one row after TCRdb ran MiXCR on the multiplex PCR reads. The sample includes over 250,000 distinct CDR3 sequences, around three fifths seen only once; the top ten take about 15%. The specimen sequenced was peripheral blood. All receptors come from a woman in her 30s with primary liver carcinoma and hepatitis B virus infection.

Regarding this clonotype: At one end the junction does not follow the germline gene, possibly because of a read error. The V and J genes are TRBV7-9 and TRBJ2-3, with 7 bases that match TRBD1. This CDR3 contains 14 residues. Germline CDR1 SEHNR, CDR2 FQNEAQ (reference sequence). The DNA for the CDR3 is TGTGCCAGCAGCTTAGGAGGGGGCACAGATACGCGGTATTTT. This gives the protein CASSLGGGTDTRYF.

The chain is built from TRBV5-8 and TRBJ2-7; 7 bases match TRBD2. The CDR3 is made up of 14 amino acids. V lost 6 bases, J lost 4 bases, and 10 bases stayed unmatched. Germline V CDR1 and CDR2: SGHTS, YDEGEE. CDR3 sequence: CASTGRALGYEQYF. In nucleotides, the CDR3 is TGTGCCAGCACTGGGAGGGCCCTCGGTTACGAGCAGTACTTC.

This chain joins TRBV30 and TRBJ1-1; the D is unclear. The V gene lost 5 bases and the J gene lost 7 bases, with 11 bases spanning the gap. The CDR3 extends over 11 amino acids. Germline CDR1 and CDR2: GTSNPN and SVGIG (reference sequence). CDR3 sequence: CAWLVQYEAFF. CDR3 sequence (DNA): TGTGCCTGGCTGGTACAGTATGAAGCTTTCTTT. Together with reference TRBV30 and TRBJ1-1, the CDR3 gives the full variable domain: SQTIHQWPATLVQPVGSPLSLECTVEGTSNPNLYWYRQAAGRGLQLLFYSVGIGQISSEVPQNLSASRPQDRQFILSSKKLLLSDSGFYLCAWLVQYEAFFGQGTRLTVV.

With respect to this clonotype: A much larger clonotype is one base distant, so this may be a read error. V and J are TRBV29-1 and TRBJ2-2, with D maybe TRBD2 (6 bases). Germline V gene lookup returns CDR1 SQVTM and CDR2 ANQGSEA. The length of the CDR3 is 15 residues. The CDR3 DNA sequence: TGCATCCCCTCGCGGGGACGGACGAACACCGGGGAGCTGTTTTTT. Its translation is CIPSRGRTNTGELFF.

The J gene is TRBJ2-3, the V gene TRBV7-8; 7 nucleotides match TRBD2. CDR1 is SGHVS, CDR2 FQNEAQ, per germline. Trimming took 4 bases from V and 6 from J; bases not matched to a gene: 10. The length of the CDR3 is 15 residues. CDR3 in DNA: TGTGCCAGCAGCTCACTAGCGAGGCTCGGCGATACGCAGTATTTT. It translates to CASSSLARLGDTQYF. Together with reference TRBV7-8 and TRBJ2-3, the CDR3 gives the full variable domain: GAGVSQSPRYKVAKRGQDVALRCDPISGHVSLFWYQQALGQGPEFLTYFQNEAQLDKSGLPSDRFFAERPEGSVSTLKIQRTQQEDSAVYLCASSSLARLGDTQYFGPGTRLTVL.

Concerning this clonotype: Compared with germline, one end of the junction differs, possibly owing to a read error. This rearrangement joins TRBV5-6 to TRBJ2-1, with TRBD1 identical over 8 bases. The CDR3 is 16 amino acids. Germline CDR1 reads SGHDT; CDR2 reads YYEEEE. CDR3 loop: CTSSLTGQGSYNEQFF. DNA for the CDR3: TGTACCAGCAGCTTGACTGGACAGGGCTCCTACAATGAGCAGTTCTTC.

Many counts were recorded for this clonotype. The chain recombines TRBV6-1 with TRBJ1-5; D is perhaps TRBD1 (6 bases). The V gene lost 9 bases and the J gene lost 2 bases, with 17 bases spanning the gap. From germline, CDR1 is MNHNS and CDR2 SASEGT. There are 15 residues in the CDR3. The CDR3 nucleotides read TGTGCCAGTTCGACTGCGGGGGCAGGCAATCAGCCCCAGCATTTT. The encoded protein is CASSTAGAGNQPQHF.

The sample holds many counts of this clonotype. This chain connects TRBV6-5 to TRBJ2-1; perhaps TRBD2 as D (5 bases). Germline values: CDR1 MNHEY, CDR2 SVGAGI. V lost 7 bases and J lost 8, with 18 bases in between. The CDR3 runs 14 residues. CDR3 in DNA: TGTGCCAGCAAAGCTCGACTATCTGGTTATGAGCAGTTCTTC. It is translated as CASKARLSGYEQFF.

The V and J genes are TRBV7-9 and TRBJ2-1, with D possibly being TRBD2 (6 bases). CDR1 and CDR2 (germline): SEHNR, FQNEAQ (reference sequence). The CDR3 sequence is 14 residues long. V was shortened by 4 bases and J by 11 bases, with 18 bases between the two germline ends. CDR3 sequence: CASSSGTSSRQQFF. The CDR3 region has the DNA TGTGCCAGCAGCTCCGGTACTAGCTCAAGGCAGCAGTTCTTC.

V usage is TRBV28 and J usage is TRBJ2-5, with 7 bases fitting TRBD1. The CDR3 loop spans 15 amino acids. CDR1 and CDR2 (germline): MDHEN, SYDVKM. The V and J ends lost 5 bases and 3 bases, in that order; junction bases with no gene match: 9. The CDR3 protein is CASSPPRGRKETQYF. In DNA form, the CDR3 reads TGTGCCAGCAGTCCCCCGAGGGGGCGGAAAGAGACCCAGTACTTC. Looking up the rest from reference TRBV28 and TRBJ2-5 gives the full variable domain: DVKVTQSSRYLVKRTGEKVFLECVQDMDHENMFWYRQDPGLGLRLIYFSYDVKMKEKGDIPEGYSVSREKKERFSLILESASTNQTSMYLCASSPPRGRKETQYFGPGTRLLVL.

This chain joins TRBV5-8 and TRBJ2-7; a weak D match, TRBD2 (5 bases). This CDR3 has 13 amino acids. The V end lost 0 bases, the J end lost 4 bases, and 8 bases lay between the germline ends. Germline lookup yields CDR1 SGHTS and CDR2 YDEGEE. The CDR3 protein is CASSLVPGYEQYF. The CDR3 DNA is TGTGCCAGCAGCTTGGTACCGGGATACGAGCAGTACTTC.

Comments on this clonotype: The junction does not match germline at one end; this may be a read error. J is TRBJ2-5 and V is TRBV4-3; D is unclear. The V gene's germline CDR1 is LGHNA and CDR2 YSLEER. The CDR3 consists of 13 residues. The CDR3 nucleotides are TGCGCCAGCAACCAAGGGCCTCGAGGGACCCAGTACTTC. It encodes CASNQGPRGTQYF.

Note on this clonotype: A much more abundant neighbour one base away suggests this may be a read error. This chain links TRBV6-2 or TRBV6-3 with TRBJ1-5; D unresolved. Germline V CDR1 and CDR2: MNHEY, SVGEGT. This CDR3 contains 14 residues. The CDR3 here is CANSYLNSNQPQHF. For the CDR3, the DNA is TGTGCCAACAGTTATTTGAATAGCAATCAGCCCCAGCATTTT.

This clonotype was found a few times. The V and J genes are TRBV12-3 or TRBV12-4 and TRBJ1-5, with D hard to call. The CDR3 spans 15 residues. Trimming shortened V by 4 bases and J by 2 bases, and 12 bases separated the two germline ends. The chain's CDR3 is CASSSGPRGNQPQHF. The CDR3 DNA reads as TGTGCCAGCAGTTCCGGGCCACGGGGCAATCAGCCCCAGCATTTT.

As regards this clonotype: The junction does not match germline at one end; this may be a read error. This chain connects TRBV10-3 to TRBJ2-7; 7 bases are shared with TRBD1. CDR1 and CDR2 (germline): ENHRY, SYGVKD. The CDR3 consists of 13 residues. The CDR3 region has the DNA TGTGCCATCAGTAAACAGGGGTCTTACGAGCACTACTTC. Its protein is CAISKQGSYEHYF.

As regards this clonotype: As the CDR3 is not closed by the conserved phenylalanine or tryptophan, this likely results from a read error. The chain couples TRBV2 to TRBJ2-7, with D possibly being TRBD2 (6 bases). Germline assignment: CDR1 SNHLY and CDR2 FYNNEI. The CDR3 is 15 residues long. V was cut by 7 bases and J by 7 bases, with 23 bases left in between. The CDR3 spells CASTNRLTGTGEQYL. CDR3 DNA: TGTGCCAGCACGAATCGGCTAACGGGGACTGGGGAGCAGTACCTC.

The chain combines TRBV6-1 with TRBJ1-3; D uncertain. Trimming pared 7 bases from V and 1 base from J, leaving 11 bases between. The CDR3 contains 14 residues. Germline V gene sequence: CDR1 MNHNS, CDR2 SASEGT. This CDR3 reads CASMDEVSGNTIYF. The CDR3 DNA reads TGTGCCAGCATGGACGAGGTGTCTGGAAACACCATATATTTT.

About this clonotype: This may be a read error, as it is one base from a much larger clone. The V gene is TRBV6-5, the J gene TRBJ2-2; 11 nucleotides match TRBD2. Germline-derived CDR1 and CDR2 are MNHEY and SVGAGI. CDR3 length: 16 amino acids. CDR3 amino acids: CASSLGASGRTWELLF. As DNA, the CDR3 is TGTGCCAGCAGTTTGGGGGCTAGCGGGAGGACCTGGGAGCTGCTTTTT.

With respect to this clonotype: Since the CDR3 does not end with the conserved phenylalanine or tryptophan, this likely comes from a read error. The rearrangement joins TRBV11-2 to TRBJ2-7; TRBD2 matches 9 bases. Per the germline V gene, CDR1 is SGHAT and CDR2 is FQNNGV. The CDR3 extends over 14 amino acids. The CDR3: CVSSVSGGTYEQYL. The CDR3 nucleotides are TGTGTCAGCAGCGTCAGCGGGGGGACTTACGAGCAGTACTTG.